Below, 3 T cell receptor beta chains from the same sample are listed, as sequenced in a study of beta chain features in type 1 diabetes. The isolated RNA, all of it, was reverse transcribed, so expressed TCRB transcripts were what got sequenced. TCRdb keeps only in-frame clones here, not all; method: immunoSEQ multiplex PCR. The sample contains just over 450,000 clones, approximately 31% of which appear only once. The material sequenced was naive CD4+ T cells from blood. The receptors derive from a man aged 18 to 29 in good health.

As DNA, the CDR3 is TGCGCCAGCAGCTTGGGGCCTAGCGGACGCTACAATGAGCAGTTCTTC. Protein: CASSLGPSGRYNEQFF. The V call is TRBV5-1, the J call TRBJ2-1; the match to TRBD2 covers 7 bases. CDR3 length: 16 residues. V trimming: 0 bases; J trimming: 3 bases; junction bases outside the gene matches: 6. The germline V gene encodes CDR1 SGHRS and CDR2 YFSETQ.

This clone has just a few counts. CDR3 protein: CASSAAGSYNEQFF. CDR3 coding DNA: TGTGCCAGCAGCGCAGCGGGAAGCTACAATGAGCAGTTCTTC. The V call is TRBV6-1, the J call TRBJ2-1, with 7 bases fitting TRBD2. Germline lookup yields CDR1 MNHNS and CDR2 SASEGT. J gave up 3 bases and V 6 bases, and 5 bases lay outside the gene matches. CDR3 length: 14 amino acids.

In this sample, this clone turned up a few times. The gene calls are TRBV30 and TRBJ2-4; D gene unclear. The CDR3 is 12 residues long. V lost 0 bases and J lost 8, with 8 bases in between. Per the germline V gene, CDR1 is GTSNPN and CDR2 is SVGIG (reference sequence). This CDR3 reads CAWSVSFDIQYF. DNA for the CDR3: TGTGCCTGGAGTGTATCGTTCGACATTCAGTACTTC.